This TCR beta chain was found in a study of cytotoxic CD8 clonotypes in ibrutinib-treated CLL. Background on the study: Across the patients, roughly 10 were relapsed/refractory, 15 treatment-naive and roughly 18 IGHV unmutated. Response samples were obtained once patients had received a median 12 months of treatment, range 6 to 36.

TCRdb's copy holds only in-frame clones and misses some; the assay was immunoSEQ multiplex PCR. The sample has approximately 340,000 clones, 60% to 80% seen once. This clone has only a few counts. V was shortened by 4 bases and J by 7 bases, with 8 bases between the two germline ends. From germline, CDR1 is SEHNR and CDR2 FQNEAQ (reference sequence). The CDR3 is 11 residues long. This chain joins TRBV7-9 and TRBJ2-7; D remains ambiguous. The sample in question was PBMCs, obtained after 36 months of ibrutinib treatment. This receptor was taken from a human donor with chronic lymphocytic leukemia. CDR3 DNA sequence: TGTGCCAGCAGCTCGCAGGTGGAGCAGTACTTC. It specifies CASSSQVEQYF. Complete variable domain (other parts from reference TRBV7-9 and TRBJ2-7): DTGVSQNPRHKITKRGQNVTFRCDPISEHNRLYWYRQTLGQGPEFLTYFQNEAQLEKSRLLSDRFSAERPKGSFSTLEIQRTEQGDSAMYLCASSSQVEQYFGPGTRLTVT.